This T cell receptor (beta chain) is drawn from a study of shared clonotypes between healthy human individuals. Germline CDR1 is SGHRS and CDR2 is YFSETQ. Trimming shortened V by 6 bases and J by 2 bases, and 9 bases separated the two germline ends. The CDR3 loop spans 14 amino acids. The repertoire was sequenced with immunoSEQ multiplex PCR; TCRdb's copy has only in-frame clones and lacks some. This table holds some 2,400,000 clones, around 95% found once. J is TRBJ2-6 and V is TRBV5-1; a weak D match, TRBD2 (6 bases). The receptor comes from a man aged 18 to 29 in good health. Sequenced sample: naive CD4+ T cells sorted from blood. Subset here: CD45RA+ positively selected. The chain's CDR3 is CASTRETGANVLTF. In DNA form, the CDR3 reads TGCGCCAGCACCCGGGAGACTGGGGCCAACGTCCTGACTTTC. Complete variable domain (other parts from reference TRBV5-1 and TRBJ2-6): KAGVTQTPRYLIKTRGQQVTLSCSPISGHRSVSWYQQTPGQGLQFLFEYFSETQRNKGNFPGRFSGRQFSNSRSEMNVSTLELGDSALYLCASTRETGANVLTFGAGSRLTVL.